This T cell receptor (beta chain) was observed in a study of blood T cell repertoires in COVID-19. Germline lookup yields CDR1 MNHNY and CDR2 SVGAGI (reference sequence). Between the trimmed V and J ends, which lost 5 bases and 3 bases, there was a span of 14 bases. The CDR3 is 15 residues long. Generated by immunoSEQ multiplex PCR, the TCRdb table keeps only in-frame clones and is missing some. The sample holds around 270,000 clones; around 90% are singletons and the top ten take roughly 5.6%. The TCR comes from a woman aged 55-69 years with COVID-19, enrolled during active disease. Sequenced: peripheral blood. This chain links TRBV6-6 with TRBJ1-5, with D hard to call. The CDR3: CASSRVDSINQPQHF. The CDR3 DNA follows: TGTGCCAGCAGTCGGGTGGACTCAATCAATCAGCCCCAGCATTTT.